Shown below are 16 T cell receptor beta chains from a single sample sequenced in a study of blood T cell repertoires in COVID-19. Profiling relied on immunoSEQ multiplex PCR, and the TCRdb table lists in-frame clones only, not all of them. The sample contains some 150,000 clones, approximately 86% of which appear only once. The sequencing input was peripheral blood. Receptor source: a human donor in a cohort sampled during active COVID-19.

The V gene is TRBV11-2, the J gene TRBJ2-7; D unresolved. The germline V gene has CDR1 SGHAT and CDR2 FQNNGV. The CDR3 length is 11 residues. Trimming pared 5 bases from V and 6 bases from J, leaving 8 bases between. CDR3 protein: CASSPPGEQYF. CDR3 coding DNA: TGTGCCAGCAGCCCTCCCGGCGAGCAGTACTTC.

The gene calls are TRBV11-2 and TRBJ2-1, with 7 bases fitting TRBD1. V was clipped by 6 bases and J by 5 bases; unmatched bases: 10. This CDR3 region has 15 residues. Germline V gene lookup returns CDR1 SGHAT and CDR2 FQNNGV. CDR3: CASRDRSYDHNEQFF. CDR3 DNA sequence: TGTGCCAGCAGGGACAGGAGCTACGACCACAATGAGCAGTTCTTC.

This rearrangement joins TRBV5-1 to TRBJ2-1; 9 bases line up with TRBD2. V was pared by 3 bases and J by 9 bases, with 7 bases of the junction left unmatched. The length of the CDR3 is 14 residues. Germline-derived CDR1 and CDR2 are SGHRS and YFSETQ. The DNA for the CDR3 is TGCGCCAGCAGCTCTCTAGCGGGAAATAGTGAGCAGTTCTTC. Its protein product is CASSSLAGNSEQFF. Full variable domain (missing parts from reference TRBV5-1 and TRBJ2-1): KAGVTQTPRYLIKTRGQQVTLSCSPISGHRSVSWYQQTPGQGLQFLFEYFSETQRNKGNFPGRFSGRQFSNSRSEMNVSTLELGDSALYLCASSSLAGNSEQFFGPGTRLTVL.

In this sample, this clone turned up once. This chain joins TRBV18 and TRBJ1-4, with a tentative D call TRBD1 (5 bases). Germline loops: CDR1 KGHSH, CDR2 LQKENI. Trimming removed 4 bases from V and 6 bases from J, with 21 bases in between. The CDR3 has 17 amino acids. CDR3 amino acids: CASSLSIVGGLDEKLFF. The CDR3 DNA is TGTGCCAGCTCACTATCCATCGTCGGGGGGTTGGATGAAAAACTGTTTTTT.

Points on this clone: A read error may account for a junction end that differs from germline. V gene TRBV7-9 combines with J gene TRBJ2-7; 12 bases align to TRBD1. Germline V gives CDR1 SEHNR, CDR2 FQNEAQ (reference sequence). The CDR3 extends over 14 amino acids. The CDR3 is CASSPEGQGASLNF. The CDR3 nucleotides are TGTGCCAGCAGCCCAGAGGGACAGGGGGCTTCGTTGAACTTC.

The chain links TRBV19 to TRBJ1-1; 10 bases match TRBD1. The CDR3 spans 17 residues. Trimming at V came to 5 bases and at J to 1 base, leaving 10 bases not matched to a gene. The V gene's germline CDR1 is LNHDA and CDR2 SQIVND (reference sequence). CDR3 amino acids: CASSARDRGLRNTEAFF. The DNA for the CDR3 is TGTGCCAGTAGTGCCCGGGACAGGGGCTTGAGGAACACTGAAGCTTTCTTT.

V usage is TRBV27 and J usage is TRBJ2-3; no firm D call. The germline gives CDR1 MNHEY, CDR2 SMNVEV (reference sequence). Deletions cut 0 bases from V and 2 bases from J, with 6 bases between. The CDR3 length is 14 residues. CDR3 coding DNA: TGTGCCAGCAGTTTATCCGGTTACACAGATACGCAGTATTTT. Protein sequence: CASSLSGYTDTQYF.

The V call is TRBV9, the J call TRBJ2-1, with D tentatively TRBD1 (6 bases). V lost 0 bases and J 9 bases, leaving 16 bases between the germline ends. Germline assignment: CDR1 SGDLS and CDR2 YYNGEE. The CDR3 spans 15 residues. The CDR3 protein is CASSVGDTRVPEQFF. CDR3 bases: TGTGCCAGCAGCGTAGGGGACACGAGGGTTCCTGAGCAGTTCTTC.

The J gene is TRBJ1-4, the V gene TRBV15; 9 nucleotides line up with TRBD1. The CDR3 covers 16 residues. Unmatched junction bases numbered 6, after V lost 2 bases and J lost 5 bases. The germline gives CDR1 LNHNV, CDR2 YYDKDF (reference sequence). This CDR3 is CATSRSAGTGNEKLFF. The CDR3 nucleotides are TGTGCCACCAGCAGATCGGCCGGGACAGGGAATGAAAAACTGTTTTTT. Full variable domain (rest looked up from reference TRBV15 and TRBJ1-4): DAMVIQNPRYQVTQFGKPVTLSCSQTLNHNVMYWYQQKSSQAPKLLFHYYDKDFNNEADTPDNFQSRRPNTSFCFLDIRSPGLGDTAMYLCATSRSAGTGNEKLFFGSGTQLSVL.

This chain uses TRBV9 with TRBJ2-3; 8 bases map to TRBD2. Germline V gene lookup returns CDR1 SGDLS and CDR2 YYNGEE. The CDR3 spans 17 residues. V was clipped by 0 bases and J by 2 bases; unmatched bases: 8. CDR3 protein: CASSVGSGGQSTDTQYF. CDR3 coding DNA: TGTGCCAGCAGCGTAGGGTCGGGGGGGCAGTCCACAGATACGCAGTATTTT.

The gene calls are TRBV28 and TRBJ1-1; D is unresolved. Between the trimmed V and J ends, which lost 3 bases and 1 base, there was a span of 15 bases. Germline V gene lookup returns CDR1 MDHEN and CDR2 SYDVKM. The CDR3 has 16 amino acids. This chain's CDR3 is CASSLMGRRRNTEAFF. The CDR3 DNA reads TGTGCCAGCAGTTTGATGGGGAGGAGAAGGAACACTGAAGCTTTCTTT.

J is TRBJ2-3 and V is TRBV24-1, with 7 bases aligning to TRBD1. The CDR3 is 15 amino acids. V was pared by 3 bases and J by 4 bases, with 6 bases of the junction left unmatched. The germline V gene has CDR1 KGHDR and CDR2 SFDVKD. As DNA, the CDR3 is TGTGCCACCAGTGATATAACGACAGGGCCAGATACGCAGTATTTT. It translates to CATSDITTGPDTQYF.

The chain combines TRBV14 with TRBJ1-1; 7 bases are shared with TRBD1. Germline V gene sequence: CDR1 SGHDN, CDR2 FVKESK. There are 15 residues in the CDR3. Trimming cost V 3 bases and J 2 bases; bases outside gene matches: 6. This chain's CDR3 is CASSQPTGTNTEAFF. The CDR3 region has the DNA TGTGCCAGCAGCCAGCCGACAGGGACCAACACTGAAGCTTTCTTT. Full variable domain (rest looked up from reference TRBV14 and TRBJ1-1): EAGVTQFPSHSVIEKGQTVTLRCDPISGHDNLYWYRRVMGKEIKFLLHFVKESKQDESGMPNNRFLAERTGGTYSTLKVQPAELEDSGVYFCASSQPTGTNTEAFFGQGTRLTVV.

The chain recombines TRBV5-1 with TRBJ2-3; TRBD1 aligns across 7 bases. The germline V gene encodes CDR1 SGHRS and CDR2 YFSETQ. V lost 4 bases, J lost 1 base, and 6 bases stayed unmatched. This CDR3 region has 15 residues. The DNA of the CDR3 is TGCGCCAGCAGCCCAAACAGGGGAGGCACAGATACGCAGTATTTT. Its translation is CASSPNRGGTDTQYF.

V usage is TRBV4-1 and J usage is TRBJ2-7; tentative D call: TRBD1 (5 bases). V shed 0 bases and J shed 3 bases, with 12 bases lying between them. The CDR3 has 15 amino acids. Germline V gene lookup returns CDR1 MGHRA and CDR2 YSYEKL. The CDR3 DNA follows: TGCGCCAGCAGCCAAGAACCCAGAAGGGGCTACGAGCAGTACTTC. Amino acids: CASSQEPRRGYEQYF.

This rearrangement joins TRBV11-2 to TRBJ2-1; 9 bases are shared with TRBD1. Germline lookup yields CDR1 SGHAT and CDR2 FQNNGV. This CDR3 has 16 amino acids. V gave up 4 bases and J gave up 1 base; unmatched junction bases: 5. The DNA for the CDR3 is TGTGCCAGCAGCTACACAGGGGGCGTTTCCTACAATGAGCAGTTCTTC. Translated: CASSYTGGVSYNEQFF.